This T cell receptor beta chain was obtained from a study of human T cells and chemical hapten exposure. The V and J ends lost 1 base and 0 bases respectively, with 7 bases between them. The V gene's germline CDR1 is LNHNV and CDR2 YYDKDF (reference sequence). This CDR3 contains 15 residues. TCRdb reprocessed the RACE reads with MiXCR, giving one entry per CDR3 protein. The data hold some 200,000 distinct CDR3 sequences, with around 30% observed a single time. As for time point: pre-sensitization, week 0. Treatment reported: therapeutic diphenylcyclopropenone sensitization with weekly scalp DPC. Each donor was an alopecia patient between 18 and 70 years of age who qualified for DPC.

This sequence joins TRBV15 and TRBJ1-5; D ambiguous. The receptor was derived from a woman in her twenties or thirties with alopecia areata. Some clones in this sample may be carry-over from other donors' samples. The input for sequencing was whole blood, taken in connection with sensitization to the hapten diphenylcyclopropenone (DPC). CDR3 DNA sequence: TGTGCCACCAGCAGAGCACCTAATAGCAATCAGCCCCAGCATTTT. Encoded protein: CATSRAPNSNQPQHF.